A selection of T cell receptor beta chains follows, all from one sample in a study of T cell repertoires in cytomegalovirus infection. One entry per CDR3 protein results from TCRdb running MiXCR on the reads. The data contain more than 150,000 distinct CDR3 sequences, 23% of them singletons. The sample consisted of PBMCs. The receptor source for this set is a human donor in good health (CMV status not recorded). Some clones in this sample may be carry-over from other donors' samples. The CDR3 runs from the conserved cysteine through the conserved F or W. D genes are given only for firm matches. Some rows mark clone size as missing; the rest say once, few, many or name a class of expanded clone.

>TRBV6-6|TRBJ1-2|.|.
CASSSTDQPHGYTF
TGTGCCAGCAGTTCCACGGATCAACCCCATGGCTACACCTTC
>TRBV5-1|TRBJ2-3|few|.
CASSTGTAGDTQYF
TGCGCCAGCAGCACCGGGACCGCGGGAGATACGCAGTATTTT
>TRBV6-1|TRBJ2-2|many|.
CASTASPNTGELFF
TGTGCCAGCACGGCCAGCCCGAACACCGGGGAGCTGTTTTTT
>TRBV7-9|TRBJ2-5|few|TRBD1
CASTGQGETQYF
TGTGCCAGCACTGGACAGGGCGAGACCCAGTACTTC
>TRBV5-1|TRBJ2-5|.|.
CASSLAPTGQETQYF
TGCGCCAGCAGCTTGGCACCGACTGGACAAGAGACCCAGTACTTC
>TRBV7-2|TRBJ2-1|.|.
CANSLAGSSYNEQFF
TGTGCCAACAGCTTGGCAGGGAGCTCCTACAATGAGCAGTTCTTC
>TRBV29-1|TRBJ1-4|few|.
CSVGSATNEKLFF
TGCAGCGTTGGCAGTGCAACTAATGAAAAACTGTTTTTT
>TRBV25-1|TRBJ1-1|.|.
CASSGGVGTEAFF
TGTGCCAGCAGTGGAGGGGTGGGAACTGAAGCTTTCTTT
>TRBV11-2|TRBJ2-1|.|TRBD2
CASSLRSGGYNEQFF
TGTGCCAGCAGCTTACGGAGCGGGGGCTACAATGAGCAGTTCTTC
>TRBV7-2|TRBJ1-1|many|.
CASRRTRNTEAFF
TGTGCCAGCAGACGGACACGGAACACTGAAGCTTTCTTT